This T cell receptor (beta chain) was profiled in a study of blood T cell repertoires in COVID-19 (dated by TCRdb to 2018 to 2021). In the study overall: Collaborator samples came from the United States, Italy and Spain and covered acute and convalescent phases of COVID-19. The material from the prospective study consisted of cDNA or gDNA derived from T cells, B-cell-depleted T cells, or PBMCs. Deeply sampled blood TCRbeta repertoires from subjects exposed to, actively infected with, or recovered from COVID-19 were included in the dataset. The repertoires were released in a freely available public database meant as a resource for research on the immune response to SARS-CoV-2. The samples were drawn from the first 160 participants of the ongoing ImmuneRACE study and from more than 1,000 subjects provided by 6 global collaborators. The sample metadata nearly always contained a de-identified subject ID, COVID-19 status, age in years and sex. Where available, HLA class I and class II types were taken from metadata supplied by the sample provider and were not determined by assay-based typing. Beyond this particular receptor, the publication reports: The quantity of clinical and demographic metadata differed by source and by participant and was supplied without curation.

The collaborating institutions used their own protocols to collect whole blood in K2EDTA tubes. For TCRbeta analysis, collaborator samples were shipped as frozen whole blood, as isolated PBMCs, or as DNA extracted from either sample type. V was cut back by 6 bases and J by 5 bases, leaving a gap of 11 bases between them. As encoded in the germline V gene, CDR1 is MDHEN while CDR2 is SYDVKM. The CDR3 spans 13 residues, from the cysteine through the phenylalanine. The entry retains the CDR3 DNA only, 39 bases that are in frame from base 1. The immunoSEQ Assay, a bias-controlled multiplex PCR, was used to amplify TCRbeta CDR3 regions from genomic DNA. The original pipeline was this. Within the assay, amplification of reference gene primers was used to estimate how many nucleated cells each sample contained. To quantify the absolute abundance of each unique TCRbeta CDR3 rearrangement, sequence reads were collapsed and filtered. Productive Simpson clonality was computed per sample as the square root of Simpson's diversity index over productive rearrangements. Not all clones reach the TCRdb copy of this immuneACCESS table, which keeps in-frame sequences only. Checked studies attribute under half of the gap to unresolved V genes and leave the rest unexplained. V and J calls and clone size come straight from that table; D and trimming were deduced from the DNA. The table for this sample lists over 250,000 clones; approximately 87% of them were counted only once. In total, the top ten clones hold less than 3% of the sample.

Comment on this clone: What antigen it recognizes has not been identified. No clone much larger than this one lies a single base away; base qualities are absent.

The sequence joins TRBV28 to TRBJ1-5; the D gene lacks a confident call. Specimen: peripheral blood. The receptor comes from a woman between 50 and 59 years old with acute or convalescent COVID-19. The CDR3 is CASRLGRDQPQHF. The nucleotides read TGTGCCAGCAGGCTGGGGAGGGATCAGCCCCAGCATTTT.